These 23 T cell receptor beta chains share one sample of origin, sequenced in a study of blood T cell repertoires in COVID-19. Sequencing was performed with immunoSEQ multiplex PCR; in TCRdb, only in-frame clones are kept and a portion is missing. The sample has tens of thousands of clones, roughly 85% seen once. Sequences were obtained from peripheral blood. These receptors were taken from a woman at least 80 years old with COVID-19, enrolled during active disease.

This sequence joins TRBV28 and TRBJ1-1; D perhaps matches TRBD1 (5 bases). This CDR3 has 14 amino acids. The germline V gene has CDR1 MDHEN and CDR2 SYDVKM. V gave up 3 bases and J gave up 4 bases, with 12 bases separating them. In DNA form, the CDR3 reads TGTGCCAGCAGTTTGAGTCGGGGGAGCACTGAAGCTTTCTTT. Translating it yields CASSLSRGSTEAFF.

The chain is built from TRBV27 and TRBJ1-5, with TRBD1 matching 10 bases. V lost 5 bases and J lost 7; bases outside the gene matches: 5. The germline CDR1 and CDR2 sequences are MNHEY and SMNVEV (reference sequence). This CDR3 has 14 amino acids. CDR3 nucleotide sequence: TGTGCCAGCAGTCCCGGGACAGGGGTACAGCCCCAGCATTTT. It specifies CASSPGTGVQPQHF.

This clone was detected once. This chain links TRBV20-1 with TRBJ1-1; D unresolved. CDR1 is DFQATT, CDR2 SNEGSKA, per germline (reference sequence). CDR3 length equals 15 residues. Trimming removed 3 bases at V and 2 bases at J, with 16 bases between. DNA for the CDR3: TGCAGTGCTAGTTATCCCACCGGGAGTAACACTGAAGCTTTCTTT. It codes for CSASYPTGSNTEAFF.

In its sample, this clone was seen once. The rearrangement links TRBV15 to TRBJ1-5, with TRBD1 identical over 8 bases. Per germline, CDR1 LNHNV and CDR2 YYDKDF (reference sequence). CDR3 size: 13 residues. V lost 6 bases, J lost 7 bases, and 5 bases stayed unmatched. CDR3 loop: CATSTGGNQPQHF. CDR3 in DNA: TGTGCCACCAGTACAGGGGGTAACCAGCCCCAGCATTTT.

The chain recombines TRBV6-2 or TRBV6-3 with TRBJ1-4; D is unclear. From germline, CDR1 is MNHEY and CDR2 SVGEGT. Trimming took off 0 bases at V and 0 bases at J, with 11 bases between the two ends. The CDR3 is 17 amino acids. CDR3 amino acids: CASSYSSRRATNEKLFF. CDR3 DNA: TGTGCCAGCAGTTACTCGTCCCGTCGAGCAACTAATGAAAAACTGTTTTTT.

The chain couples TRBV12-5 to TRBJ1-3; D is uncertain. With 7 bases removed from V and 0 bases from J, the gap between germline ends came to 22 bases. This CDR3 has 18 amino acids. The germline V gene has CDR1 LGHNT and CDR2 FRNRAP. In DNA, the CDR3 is TGTGCTAGTGCCCCGCCCAGATGGAACAGAAGCTCTGGAAACACCATATATTTT. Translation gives CASAPPRWNRSSGNTIYF.

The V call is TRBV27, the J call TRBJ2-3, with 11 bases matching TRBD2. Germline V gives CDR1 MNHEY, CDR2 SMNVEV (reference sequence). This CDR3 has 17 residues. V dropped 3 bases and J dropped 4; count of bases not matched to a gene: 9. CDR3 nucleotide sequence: TGTGCCAGCAGTTTGAATAGCGGGAGGGCCAGTGCAGATACGCAGTATTTT. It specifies CASSLNSGRASADTQYF.

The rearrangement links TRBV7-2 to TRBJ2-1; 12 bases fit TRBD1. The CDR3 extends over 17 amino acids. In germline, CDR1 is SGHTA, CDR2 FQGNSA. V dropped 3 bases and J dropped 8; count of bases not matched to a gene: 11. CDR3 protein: CASSFIGWDRGRDEQFF. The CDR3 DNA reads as TGTGCCAGCAGCTTTATAGGTTGGGACAGGGGGCGGGATGAGCAGTTCTTC. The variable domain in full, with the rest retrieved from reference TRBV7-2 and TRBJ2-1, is GAGVSQSPSNKVTEKGKDVELRCDPISGHTALYWYRQSLGQGLEFLIYFQGNSAPDKSGLPSDRFSAERTGGSVSTLTIQRTQQEDSAVYLCASSFIGWDRGRDEQFFGPGTRLTVL.

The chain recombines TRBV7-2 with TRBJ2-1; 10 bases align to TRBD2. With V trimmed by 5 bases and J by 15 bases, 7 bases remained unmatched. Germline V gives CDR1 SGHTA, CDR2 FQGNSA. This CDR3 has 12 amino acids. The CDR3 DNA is TGTGCCAGCAGCCCAACTAGCGGGAAGACGTTCTTC. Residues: CASSPTSGKTFF.

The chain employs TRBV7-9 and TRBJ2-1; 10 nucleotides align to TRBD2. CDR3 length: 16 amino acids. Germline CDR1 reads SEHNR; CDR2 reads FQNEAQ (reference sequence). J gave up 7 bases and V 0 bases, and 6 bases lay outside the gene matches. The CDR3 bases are TGTGCCAGCAGCTTAGCGCTGGCTAGCGGGAGTAATGAGCAGTTCTTC. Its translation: CASSLALASGSNEQFF.

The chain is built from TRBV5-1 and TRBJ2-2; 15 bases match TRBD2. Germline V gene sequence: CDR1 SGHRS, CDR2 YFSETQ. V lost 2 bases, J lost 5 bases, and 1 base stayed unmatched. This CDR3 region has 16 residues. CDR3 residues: CASSFGTSGGTGELFF. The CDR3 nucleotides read TGCGCCAGCAGCTTCGGGACTAGCGGGGGGACCGGGGAGCTGTTTTTT.

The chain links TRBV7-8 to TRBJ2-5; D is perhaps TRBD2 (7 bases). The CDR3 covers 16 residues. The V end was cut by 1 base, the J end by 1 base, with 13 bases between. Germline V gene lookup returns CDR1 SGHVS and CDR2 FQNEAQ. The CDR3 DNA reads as TGTGCCAGCAGCTTAGTTGGCGGGGGCGGCCAAGAGACCCAGTACTTC. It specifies CASSLVGGGGQETQYF.

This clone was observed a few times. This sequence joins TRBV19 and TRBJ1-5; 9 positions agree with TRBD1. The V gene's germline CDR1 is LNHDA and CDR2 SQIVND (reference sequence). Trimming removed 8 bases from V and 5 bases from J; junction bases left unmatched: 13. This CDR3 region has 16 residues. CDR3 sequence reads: CASLPGQGPLYQPQHF. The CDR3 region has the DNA TGTGCCAGTCTGCCGGGACAGGGCCCCCTATATCAGCCCCAGCATTTT.

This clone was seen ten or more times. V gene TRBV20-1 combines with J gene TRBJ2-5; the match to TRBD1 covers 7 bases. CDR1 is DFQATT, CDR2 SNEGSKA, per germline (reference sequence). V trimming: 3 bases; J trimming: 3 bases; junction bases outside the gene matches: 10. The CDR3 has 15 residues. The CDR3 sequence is CSASGSLGQEETQYF. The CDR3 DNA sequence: TGCAGTGCTAGTGGCTCTTTAGGACAGGAAGAGACCCAGTACTTC.

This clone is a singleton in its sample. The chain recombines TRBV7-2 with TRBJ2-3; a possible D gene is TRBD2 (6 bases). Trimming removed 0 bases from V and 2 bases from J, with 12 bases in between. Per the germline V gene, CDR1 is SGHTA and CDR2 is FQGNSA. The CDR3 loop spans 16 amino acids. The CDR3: CASSLAIQRATDTQYF. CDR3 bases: TGTGCCAGCAGCTTAGCGATCCAGCGGGCCACAGATACGCAGTATTTT.

In nucleotides, the CDR3 is TGTGCCAGCAGTGAACGGGGAGTCGGCTATGGCTACACCTTC. Its protein is CASSERGVGYGYTF. This rearrangement joins TRBV6-1 to TRBJ1-2, with D hard to call. CDR1 and CDR2 from the germline V gene are MNHNS and SASEGT. V shed 2 bases and J shed 4 bases, with 11 bases lying between them. The CDR3 runs to 14 residues.

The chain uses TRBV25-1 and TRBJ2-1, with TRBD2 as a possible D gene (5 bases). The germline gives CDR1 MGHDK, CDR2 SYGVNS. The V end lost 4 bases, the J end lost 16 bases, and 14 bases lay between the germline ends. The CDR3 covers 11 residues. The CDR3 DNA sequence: TGTGCCAGCAGTGTCGCGCGGGTGCTTTTCTTC. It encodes CASSVARVLFF.

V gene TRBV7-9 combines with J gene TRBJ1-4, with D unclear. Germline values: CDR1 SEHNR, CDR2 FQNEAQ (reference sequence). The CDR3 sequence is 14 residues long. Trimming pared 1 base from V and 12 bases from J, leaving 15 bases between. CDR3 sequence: CASSLVQDSRELFF. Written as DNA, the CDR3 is TGTGCCAGCAGCTTAGTGCAGGACTCTAGGGAACTGTTTTTT.

The CDR3 sequence: CASSGVSGGTDTQYF. CDR3 nucleotides: TGTGCCAGCAGCGGCGTTAGCGGGGGTACAGATACGCAGTATTTT. This chain links TRBV9 with TRBJ2-3; 9 nucleotides line up with TRBD2. V gave up 3 bases and J gave up 3 bases; unmatched junction bases: 5. The length of the CDR3 is 15 residues. Looked up from germline, CDR1 is SGDLS and CDR2 is YYNGEE.

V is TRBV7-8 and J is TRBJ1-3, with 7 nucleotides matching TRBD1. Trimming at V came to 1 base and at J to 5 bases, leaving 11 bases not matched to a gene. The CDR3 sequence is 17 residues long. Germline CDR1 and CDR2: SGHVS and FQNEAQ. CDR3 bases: TGTGCCAGCAGCTTAGGGGTGATGGGGACAGTAAGAAACACCATATATTTT. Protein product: CASSLGVMGTVRNTIYF.

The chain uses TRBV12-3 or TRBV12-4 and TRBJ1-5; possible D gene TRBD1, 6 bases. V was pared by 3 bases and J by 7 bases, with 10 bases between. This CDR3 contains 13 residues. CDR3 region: CASSLTGDQPQHF. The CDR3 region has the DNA TGTGCCAGCAGTTTGACAGGAGACCAGCCCCAGCATTTT.

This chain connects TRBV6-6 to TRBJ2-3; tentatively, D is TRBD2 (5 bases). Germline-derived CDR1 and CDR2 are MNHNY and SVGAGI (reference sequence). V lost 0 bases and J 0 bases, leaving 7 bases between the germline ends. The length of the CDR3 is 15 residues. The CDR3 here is CASSYSGGSTDTQYF. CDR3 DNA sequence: TGTGCCAGCAGTTACTCGGGCGGGAGCACAGATACGCAGTATTTT.

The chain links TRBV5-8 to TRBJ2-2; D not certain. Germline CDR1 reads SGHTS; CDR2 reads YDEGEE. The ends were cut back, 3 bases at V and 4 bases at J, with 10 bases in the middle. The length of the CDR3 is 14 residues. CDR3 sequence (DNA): TGTGCCAGCAGCTATAAACAGATCACCGGGGAGCTGTTTTTT. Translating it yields CASSYKQITGELFF.